This is a list of T cell receptor beta chains from one sample in a study of Ad26.COV2.S vaccination and SARS-CoV-2 variants. Using immunoSEQ multiplex PCR, the repertoire was profiled, and TCRdb retains in-frame clones only, with some absent. Of 300,000 to 350,000 clones in the sample, roughly 86% were seen once. Sequencing was performed on peripheral blood, taken in a trial of Ad26.COV2.S vaccine versus placebo. All receptors come from a person aged 18-60 years who received the Ad26.COV2.S COVID-19 vaccine or a placebo. CDR3s include the opening cysteine and the closing phenylalanine or tryptophan. D genes are given only for firm matches. Not every row has a clone size; where given, it reads once, few, many or a size class.

>TRBJ1-4|-|-|TRBV11-2
CASSPTLESKLFF
TGTGCCAGCAGCCCCACCCTAGAATCGAAACTGTTTTTT
>TRBJ2-2|-|once|TRBV5-1
CASSHRDTYTGELFF
TGCGCCAGCAGCCACCGGGACACCTACACCGGGGAGCTGTTTTTT
>TRBJ2-1|-|few|TRBV2
CASQGNNEQFF
TGTGCCAGCCAAGGAAACAATGAGCAGTTCTTC
>TRBJ2-7|-|-|TRBV5-1
CASSLGQGEQYF
TGCGCCAGCAGCTTGGGTCAGGGCGAGCAGTACTTC
>TRBJ2-3|TRBD2|-|TRBV29-1
CSVLAGGPSTQYF
TGCAGCGTACTAGCGGGGGGGCCCTCTACGCAGTATTTT
>TRBJ2-2|-|-|TRBV5-4
CALSKDLLTGELFF
TGTGCCCTTTCGAAGGACTTACTTACCGGGGAGCTGTTTTTT
>TRBJ1-2|-|-|TRBV5-3
CARWGSEGVIAYGYTF
TGTGCCAGATGGGGATCCGAGGGGGTCATTGCCTATGGCTACACCTTC
>TRBJ1-1|-|-|TRBV6-2/TRBV6-3
CASSWGKAEAFF
TGTGCCAGCAGTTGGGGGAAGGCTGAAGCTTTCTTT
>TRBJ2-5|TRBD2|-|TRBV5-4
CASSSGLAGGQETQYF
TGTGCCAGCAGCTCCGGGCTAGCGGGGGGGCAAGAGACCCAGTACTTC
>TRBJ2-7|-|-|TRBV2
CASKSTGPYEQYF
TGTGCCAGCAAAAGCACAGGACCCTACGAGCAGTACTTC
>TRBJ2-4|TRBD1|few|TRBV2
CASSVRQGSSYF
TGTGCCAGCAGTGTTAGACAGGGCAGTTCGTACTTC
>TRBJ2-4|-|few|TRBV5-4
CASSFGLGENIQYF
TGTGCCAGCAGCTTCGGTTTAGGGGAAAACATTCAGTACTTC
>TRBJ1-3|-|-|TRBV18
CASSPPTVFGRYF
TGTGCCAGCTCACCACCGACGGTATTCGGCAGATATTTT
>TRBJ2-6|-|-|TRBV5-4
CASSLVSSTTRSGANVLTF
TGTGCCAGCAGCTTGGTTTCTAGCACAACCCGCTCTGGGGCCAACGTCCTGACTTTC
>TRBJ2-7|TRBD1|-|TRBV5-6
CASSRSAAGGYEQYF
TGTGCCAGCAGCCGGAGTGCGGCAGGGGGCTACGAGCAGTACTTC
>TRBJ1-6|-|-|TRBV27
CASWRVSGSPLHF
TGTGCCAGCTGGAGGGTCTCCGGCTCACCCCTCCACTTT
>TRBJ2-3|TRBD2|-|TRBV13
CASSLFSRLAGTDTQYF
TGTGCCAGCAGCTTATTCTCCCGACTAGCGGGGACAGATACGCAGTATTTT
>TRBJ1-1|-|-|TRBV4-1
CASSPGPRGNTEAFF
TGCGCCAGCAGCCCGGGACCCCGAGGGAACACTGAAGCTTTCTTT
>TRBJ2-2|-|-|TRBV14
CASRPGTENTGELFF
TGTGCCAGCAGACCCGGGACGGAAAACACCGGGGAGCTGTTTTTT
>TRBJ2-3|-|once|TRBV1
CTRPFGGTWRDTQYF
TGCACCAGACCCTTCGGGGGGACCTGGCGGGATACGCAGTATTTT
>TRBJ2-5|-|-|TRBV3-1/TRBV3-2
CASSQRQLYQETQYF
TGTGCCAGCAGCCAAAGACAGTTGTACCAAGAGACCCAGTACTTC
>TRBJ1-1|TRBD1|-|TRBV29-1
CSTYDPGQGAFF
TGCAGCACCTACGACCCGGGACAGGGGGCTTTCTTT
>TRBJ2-1|-|-|TRBV5-6
CASSPQGNEQFF
TGTGCCAGCAGCCCGCAGGGCAATGAGCAGTTCTTC
>TRBJ1-6|-|-|TRBV7-8
CASSQRGFNSPLHF
TGTGCCAGCAGCCAAAGGGGGTTTAATTCACCCCTCCACTTT
>TRBJ1-5|-|-|TRBV29-1
CSVVSGADQPQHF
TGCAGCGTTGTTTCAGGGGCGGACCAGCCCCAGCATTTT
>TRBJ2-1|-|-|TRBV6-5
CASSFVRDYNEQFF
TGTGCCAGCAGTTTCGTCAGGGACTACAATGAGCAGTTCTTC
>TRBJ2-3|TRBD2|-|TRBV10-3
CAISEASGGKDTQYF
TGTGCCATCAGTGAAGCTAGCGGGGGTAAAGATACGCAGTATTTT
>TRBJ1-1|-|-|TRBV18
CASSPPGLNTEAFF
TGTGCCAGCTCACCACCGGGATTGAACACTGAAGCTTTCTTT
>TRBJ2-7|-|once|TRBV6-5
CASSHDRPPEQYF
TGTGCCAGCAGTCATGACAGGCCTCCCGAGCAGTACTTC
>TRBJ2-1|TRBD2|-|TRBV15
CATSGSTSGIKNEQFF
TGTGCCACCAGCGGGTCGACTAGCGGTATTAAAAATGAGCAGTTCTTC
>TRBJ2-3|TRBD2|-|TRBV4-1
CASSQSPSGAPDTQYF
TGCGCCAGCAGCCAAAGTCCAAGCGGGGCCCCAGATACGCAGTATTTT
>TRBJ1-3|-|-|TRBV30
CAWGGSGNTIYF
TGTGCCTGGGGGGGGTCTGGAAACACCATATATTTT
>TRBJ1-2|TRBD1|-|TRBV19
CASSASGQGSGYTF
TGTGCCAGTAGTGCCTCGGGACAGGGAAGTGGCTACACCTTC